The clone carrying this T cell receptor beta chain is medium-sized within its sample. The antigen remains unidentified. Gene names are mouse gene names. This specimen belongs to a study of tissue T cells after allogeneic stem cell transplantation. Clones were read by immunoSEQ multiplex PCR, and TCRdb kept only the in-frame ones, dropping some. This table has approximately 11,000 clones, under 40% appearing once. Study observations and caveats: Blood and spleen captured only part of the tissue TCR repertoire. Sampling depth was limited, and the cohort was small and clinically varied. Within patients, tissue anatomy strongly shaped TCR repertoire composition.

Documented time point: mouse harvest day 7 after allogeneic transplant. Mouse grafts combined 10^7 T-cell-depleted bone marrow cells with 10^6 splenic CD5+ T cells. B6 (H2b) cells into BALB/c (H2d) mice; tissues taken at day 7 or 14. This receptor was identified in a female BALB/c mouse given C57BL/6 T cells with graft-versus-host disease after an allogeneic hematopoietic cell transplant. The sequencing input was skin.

The sequenced CDR3 bases are TGCTCCAGCAGTCAATGGCAGGCCGCAAACTCCGACTACACC. Translated: CSSSQWQAANSDYT. The CDR3 reads in full as CSSSQWQAANSDYTF. The chain combines TRBV23 with TRBJ1-2; the D call TRBD1 from the table was never checked on the DNA. Read data end 1 residue before the CDR3 end; the end is taken from the germline J gene. The CDR3 consists of 15 residues. Germline CDR1 KGHTA, CDR2 FQNQQP.